One and the same sample provided the 8 T cell receptor beta chains below, sequenced in a study of T cell responses to AZD1222 COVID-19 vaccine. Clones were read by immunoSEQ multiplex PCR, and TCRdb kept only the in-frame ones, dropping some. The table lists some 170,000 clones, under 95% of them singletons, with 1% to 1.4% in the top ten. The input for sequencing was peripheral blood, taken 28 days after the second AZD1222 dose. These receptors originate from an adult who received the AZD1222 COVID-19 vaccine.

This clone has only one observation. The J gene is TRBJ1-2, the V gene TRBV6-5; 7 positions match TRBD1. The V gene end was trimmed by 3 bases and the J gene end by 5 bases; junction bases not matched to a gene: 9. This CDR3 region has 15 residues. The germline gives CDR1 MNHEY, CDR2 SVGAGI. CDR3 protein: CASSYKQGSKYGYTF. CDR3 sequence (DNA): TGTGCCAGCAGTTATAAACAGGGGTCGAAGTATGGCTACACCTTC.

The CDR3 region has the DNA TGTGCCAGCAGTTATCAGGGAGGCGGGGAGCTGTTTTTT. Protein: CASSYQGGGELFF. This chain uses TRBV2 with TRBJ2-2; D perhaps matches TRBD2 (6 bases). Germline CDR1 reads SNHLY; CDR2 reads FYNNEI. This CDR3 is built from 13 residues. Trimming left V 5 bases short and J 7 bases short, with 11 bases between.

The chain uses TRBV5-4 and TRBJ1-6; D ambiguous. Trimming left V 4 bases short and J 5 bases short, with 4 bases between. Germline CDR1 SGHNT, CDR2 YYREEE (reference sequence). This CDR3 has 12 residues. CDR3 loop: CASSHDNSPLHF. CDR3 bases: TGTGCCAGCAGCCACGATAATTCACCCCTCCACTTT.

The CDR3 here is CASRLAGWEETQYF. CDR3 nucleotide sequence: TGCGCCAGCAGGCTAGCGGGGTGGGAAGAGACCCAGTACTTC. The V call is TRBV5-1, the J call TRBJ2-5; TRBD2 matches 9 bases. The trim removed 5 bases at V and 3 bases at J, leaving 5 bases unmatched. The CDR3 totals 14 residues. Germline V CDR1 and CDR2: SGHRS, YFSETQ.

In its sample, this clone was seen once. The genes are TRBV4-1 and TRBJ1-5; 7 bases are shared with TRBD1. The germline V gene encodes CDR1 MGHRA and CDR2 YSYEKL. Trimming at V came to 2 bases and at J to 0 bases, leaving 7 bases not matched to a gene. This CDR3 contains 17 residues. CDR3 coding DNA: TGCGCCAGCAGCCAAAGAGGACAGGCGTATAGCAATCAGCCCCAGCATTTT. Translating gives CASSQRGQAYSNQPQHF.

Comments on this clone: Relative to the germline gene, one junction end is altered; a read error may explain this. The chain couples TRBV5-4 to TRBJ2-7; tentative D call: TRBD2 (7 bases). The CDR3 sequence is 15 residues long. Germline V gene sequence: CDR1 SGHNT, CDR2 YYREEE (reference sequence). The CDR3 DNA is TGTGCCAGCAGTTTGGGGGGGCGAAACTCCTACGAGCAGTACTTC. Amino acids: CASSLGGRNSYEQYF.

The V and J genes are TRBV27 and TRBJ2-2; 9 nucleotides line up with TRBD2. Germline V gene lookup returns CDR1 MNHEY and CDR2 SMNVEV (reference sequence). The CDR3 has 15 residues. V trimming: 8 bases; J trimming: 5 bases; junction bases outside the gene matches: 9. CDR3 nucleotide sequence: TGTGCCAGCGCGGGGGGGTTTCGGTTTACCGGGGAGCTGTTTTTT. Translation gives CASAGGFRFTGELFF.

CDR3 sequence: CASRLDSNEKLFF. CDR3 sequence (DNA): TGTGCCAGCAGACTCGACAGCAATGAAAAACTGTTTTTT. The chain couples TRBV12-3 or TRBV12-4 to TRBJ1-4, with TRBD1 as a possible D gene (5 bases). The CDR3 is 13 residues long. With 6 bases removed from V and 5 bases from J, the gap between germline ends came to 10 bases.